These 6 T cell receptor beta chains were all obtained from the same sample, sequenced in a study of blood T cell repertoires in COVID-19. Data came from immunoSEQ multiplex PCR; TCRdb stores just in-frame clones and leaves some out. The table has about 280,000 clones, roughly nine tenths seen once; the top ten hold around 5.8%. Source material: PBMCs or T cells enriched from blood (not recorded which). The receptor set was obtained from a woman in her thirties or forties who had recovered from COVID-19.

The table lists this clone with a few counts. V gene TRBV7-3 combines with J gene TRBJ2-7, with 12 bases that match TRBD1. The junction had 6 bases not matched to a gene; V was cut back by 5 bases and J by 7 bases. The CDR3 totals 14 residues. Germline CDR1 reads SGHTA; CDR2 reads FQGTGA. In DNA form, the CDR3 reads TGTGCCAGCAGCCCGGGACAGGGGGCGAGGGAGCAGTACTTC. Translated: CASSPGQGAREQYF.

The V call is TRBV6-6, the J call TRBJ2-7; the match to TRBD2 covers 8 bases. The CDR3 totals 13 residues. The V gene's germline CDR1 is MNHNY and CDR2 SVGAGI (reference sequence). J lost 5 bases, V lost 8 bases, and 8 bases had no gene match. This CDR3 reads CASREGDDHEQYF. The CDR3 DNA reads TGTGCCAGCCGGGAGGGGGACGACCACGAGCAGTACTTC.

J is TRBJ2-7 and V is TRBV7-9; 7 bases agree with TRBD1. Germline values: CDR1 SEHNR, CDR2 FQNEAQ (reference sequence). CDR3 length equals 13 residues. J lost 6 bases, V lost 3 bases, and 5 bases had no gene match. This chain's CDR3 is CASSFDRAGEQYF. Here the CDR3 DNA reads TGTGCCAGCAGCTTTGACAGGGCTGGCGAGCAGTACTTC.

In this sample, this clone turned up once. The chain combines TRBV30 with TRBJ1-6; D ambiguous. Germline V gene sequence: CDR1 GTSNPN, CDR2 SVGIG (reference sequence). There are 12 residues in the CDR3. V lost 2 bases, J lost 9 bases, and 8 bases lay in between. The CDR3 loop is CAWSRRSSPLHF. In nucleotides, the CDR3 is TGTGCCTGGAGTAGGAGGTCTTCACCCCTCCACTTT.

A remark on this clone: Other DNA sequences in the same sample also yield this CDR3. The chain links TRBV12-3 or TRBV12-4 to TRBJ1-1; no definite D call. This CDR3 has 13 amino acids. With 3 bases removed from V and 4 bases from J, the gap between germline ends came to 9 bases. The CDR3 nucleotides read TGTGCCAGCAGTTTCCGGGTATCCACTGAAGCTTTCTTT. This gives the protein CASSFRVSTEAFF.

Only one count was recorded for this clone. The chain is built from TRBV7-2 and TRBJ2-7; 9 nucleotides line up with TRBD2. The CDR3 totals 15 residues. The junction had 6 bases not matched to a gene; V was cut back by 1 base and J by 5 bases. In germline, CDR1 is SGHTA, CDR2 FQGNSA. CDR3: CASSLGPSGINEQYF. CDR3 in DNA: TGTGCCAGCAGCTTAGGCCCTAGCGGGATCAACGAGCAGTACTTC.